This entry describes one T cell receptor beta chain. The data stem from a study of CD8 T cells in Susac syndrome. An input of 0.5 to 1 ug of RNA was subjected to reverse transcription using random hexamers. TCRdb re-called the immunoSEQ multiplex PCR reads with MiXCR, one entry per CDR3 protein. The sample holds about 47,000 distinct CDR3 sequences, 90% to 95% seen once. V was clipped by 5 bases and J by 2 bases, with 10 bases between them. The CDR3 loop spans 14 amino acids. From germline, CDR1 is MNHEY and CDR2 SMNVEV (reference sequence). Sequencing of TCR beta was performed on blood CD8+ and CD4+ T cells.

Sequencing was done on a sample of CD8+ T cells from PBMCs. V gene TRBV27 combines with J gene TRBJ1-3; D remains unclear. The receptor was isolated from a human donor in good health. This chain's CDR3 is CASSPAYPGNTIYF. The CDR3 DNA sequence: TGTGCCAGCAGTCCCGCATACCCTGGAAACACCATATATTTT.